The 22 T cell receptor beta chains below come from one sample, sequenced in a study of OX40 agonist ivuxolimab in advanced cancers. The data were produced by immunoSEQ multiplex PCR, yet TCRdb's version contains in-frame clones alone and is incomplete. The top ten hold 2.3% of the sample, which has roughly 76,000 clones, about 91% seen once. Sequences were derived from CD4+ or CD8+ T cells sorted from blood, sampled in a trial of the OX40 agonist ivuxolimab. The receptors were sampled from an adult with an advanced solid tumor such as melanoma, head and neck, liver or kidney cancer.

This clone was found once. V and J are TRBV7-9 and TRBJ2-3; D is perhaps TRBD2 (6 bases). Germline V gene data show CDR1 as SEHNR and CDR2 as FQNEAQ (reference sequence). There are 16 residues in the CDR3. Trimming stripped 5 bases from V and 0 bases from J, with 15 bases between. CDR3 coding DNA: TGTGCCAGCAGCCCCGGGACTTATTCTAGCACAGATACGCAGTATTTT. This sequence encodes CASSPGTYSSTDTQYF.

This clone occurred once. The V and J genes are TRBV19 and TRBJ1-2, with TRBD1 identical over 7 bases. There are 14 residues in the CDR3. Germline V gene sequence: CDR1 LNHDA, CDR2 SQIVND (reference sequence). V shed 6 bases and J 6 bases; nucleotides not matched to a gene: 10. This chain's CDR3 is CASRRQGFSDGYTF. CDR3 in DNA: TGTGCCAGTAGAAGACAGGGTTTTTCTGATGGCTACACCTTC.

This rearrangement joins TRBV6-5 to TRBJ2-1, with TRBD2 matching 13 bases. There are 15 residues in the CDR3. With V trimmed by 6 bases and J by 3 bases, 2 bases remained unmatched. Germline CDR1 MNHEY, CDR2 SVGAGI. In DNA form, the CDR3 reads TGTGCCAGCAGACTAGCGGGAGGGGGCTACAATGAGCAGTTCTTC. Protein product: CASRLAGGGYNEQFF.

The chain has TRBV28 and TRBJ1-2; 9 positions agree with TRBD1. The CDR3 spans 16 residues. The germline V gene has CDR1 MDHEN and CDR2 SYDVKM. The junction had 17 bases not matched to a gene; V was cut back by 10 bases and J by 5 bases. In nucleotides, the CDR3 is TGTGCCACCCCCCTACCTCGGGGACAGGGAGGGTATGGCTACACCTTC. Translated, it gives CATPLPRGQGGYGYTF.

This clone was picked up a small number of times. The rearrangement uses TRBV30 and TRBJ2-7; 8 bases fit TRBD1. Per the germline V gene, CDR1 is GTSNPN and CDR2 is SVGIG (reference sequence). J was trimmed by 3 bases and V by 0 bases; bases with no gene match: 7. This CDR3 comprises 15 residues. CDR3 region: CAWSVWDRLNYEQYF. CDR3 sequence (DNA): TGTGCCTGGAGTGTATGGGACAGGCTTAACTACGAGCAGTACTTC.

The CDR3 DNA sequence: TGCGCCAGCCTCGGCAGTTGGCAGCCCCAGCATTTT. It codes for CASLGSWQPQHF. This chain uses TRBV10-1 with TRBJ1-5; D gene uncertain. V was pared by 8 bases and J by 7 bases, with 12 bases between. The CDR3 extends over 12 amino acids. Germline lookup yields CDR1 WNHNN and CDR2 SYGVQD (reference sequence).

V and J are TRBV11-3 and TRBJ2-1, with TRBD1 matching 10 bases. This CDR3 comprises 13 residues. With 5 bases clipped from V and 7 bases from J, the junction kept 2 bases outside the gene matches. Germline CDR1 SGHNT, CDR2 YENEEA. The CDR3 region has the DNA TGTGCCAGCAGCCGGACAGGGGGGAATGAGCAGTTCTTC. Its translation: CASSRTGGNEQFF.

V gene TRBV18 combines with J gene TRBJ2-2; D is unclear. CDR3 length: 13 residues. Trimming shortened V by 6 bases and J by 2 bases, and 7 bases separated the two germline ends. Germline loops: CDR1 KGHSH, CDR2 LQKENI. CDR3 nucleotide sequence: TGTGCCAGCTCGCACGGTAACACCGGGGAGCTGTTTTTT. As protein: CASSHGNTGELFF. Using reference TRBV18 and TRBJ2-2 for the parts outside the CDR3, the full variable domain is NAGVMQNPRHLVRRRGQEARLRCSPMKGHSHVYWYRQLPEEGLKFMVYLQKENIIDESGMPKERFSAEFPKEGPSILRIQQVVRGDSAAYFCASSHGNTGELFFGEGSRLTVL.

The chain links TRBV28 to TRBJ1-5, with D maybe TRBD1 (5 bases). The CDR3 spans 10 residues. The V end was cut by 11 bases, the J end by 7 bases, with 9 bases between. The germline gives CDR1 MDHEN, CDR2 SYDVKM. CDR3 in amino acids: CAQGEQPQHF. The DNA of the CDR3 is TGTGCCCAGGGAGAGCAGCCCCAGCATTTT.

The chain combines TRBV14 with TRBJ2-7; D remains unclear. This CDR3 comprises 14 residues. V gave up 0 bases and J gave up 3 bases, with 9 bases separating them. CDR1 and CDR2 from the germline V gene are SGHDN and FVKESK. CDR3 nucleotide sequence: TGTGCCAGCAGCCAAGATACCACAGTCTACGAGCAGTACTTC. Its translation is CASSQDTTVYEQYF.

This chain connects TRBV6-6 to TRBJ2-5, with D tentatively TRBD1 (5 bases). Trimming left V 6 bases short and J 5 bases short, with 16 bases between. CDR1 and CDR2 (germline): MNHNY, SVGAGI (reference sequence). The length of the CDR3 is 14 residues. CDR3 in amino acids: CASRRSGNRETQYF. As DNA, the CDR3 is TGTGCCAGCAGGAGATCAGGGAACCGGGAGACCCAGTACTTC.

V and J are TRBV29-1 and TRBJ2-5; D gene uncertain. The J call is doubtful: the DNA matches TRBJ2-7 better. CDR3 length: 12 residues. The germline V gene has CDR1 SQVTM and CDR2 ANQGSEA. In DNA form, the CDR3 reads TGCAGCGTTGCACAGACAACCTACGAGCAGTACTTC. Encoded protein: CSVAQTTYEQYF.

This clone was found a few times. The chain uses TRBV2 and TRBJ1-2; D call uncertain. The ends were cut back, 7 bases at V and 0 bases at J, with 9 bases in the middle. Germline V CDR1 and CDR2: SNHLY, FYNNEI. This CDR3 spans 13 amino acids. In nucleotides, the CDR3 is TGTGCCAGCACGACCGCTCCTAACTATGGCTACACCTTC. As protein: CASTTAPNYGYTF.

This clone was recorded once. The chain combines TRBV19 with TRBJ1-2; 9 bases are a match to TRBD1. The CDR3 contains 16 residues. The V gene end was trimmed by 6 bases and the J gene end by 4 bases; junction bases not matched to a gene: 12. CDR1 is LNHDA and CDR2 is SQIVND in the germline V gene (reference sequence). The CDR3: CASRDNYRGRGYGYTF. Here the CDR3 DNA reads TGTGCCAGTAGAGATAACTACAGGGGGCGCGGCTATGGCTACACCTTC.

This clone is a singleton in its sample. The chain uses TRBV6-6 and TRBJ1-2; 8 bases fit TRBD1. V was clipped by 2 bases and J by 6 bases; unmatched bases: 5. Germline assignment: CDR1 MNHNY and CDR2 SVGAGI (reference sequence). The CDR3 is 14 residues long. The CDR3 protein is CASSYRGQGDGYTF. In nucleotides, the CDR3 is TGTGCCAGCAGTTACCGCGGACAGGGAGATGGCTACACCTTC.

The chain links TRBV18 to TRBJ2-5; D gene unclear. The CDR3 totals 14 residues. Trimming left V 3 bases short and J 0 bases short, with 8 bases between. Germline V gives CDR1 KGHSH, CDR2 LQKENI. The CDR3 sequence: CASSPDVNQETQYF. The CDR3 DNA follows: TGTGCCAGCTCACCGGATGTTAACCAAGAGACCCAGTACTTC.

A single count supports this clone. The CDR3 sequence is CASSQGWRGNGGNTEAFF. CDR3 nucleotides: TGTGCCAGCAGCCAAGGTTGGAGGGGGAATGGCGGGAACACTGAAGCTTTCTTT. The chain uses TRBV4-2 and TRBJ1-1, with a tentative D call TRBD1 (6 bases). Germline loops: CDR1 LGHNA, CDR2 YNFKEQ. V was shortened by 1 base and J by 1 base, with 19 bases between the two germline ends. CDR3 length equals 18 residues.

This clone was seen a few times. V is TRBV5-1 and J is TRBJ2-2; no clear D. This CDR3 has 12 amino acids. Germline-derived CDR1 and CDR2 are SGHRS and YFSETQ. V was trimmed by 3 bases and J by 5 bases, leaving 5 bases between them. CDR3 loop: CASSSLTGELFF. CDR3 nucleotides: TGCGCCAGCAGCTCGCTGACCGGGGAGCTGTTTTTT.

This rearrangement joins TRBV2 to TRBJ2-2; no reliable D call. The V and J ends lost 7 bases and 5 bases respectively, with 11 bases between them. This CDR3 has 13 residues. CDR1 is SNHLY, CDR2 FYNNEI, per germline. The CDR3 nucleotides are TGTGCCAGCACCAATGACTGGACCGGGGAGCTGTTTTTT. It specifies CASTNDWTGELFF.

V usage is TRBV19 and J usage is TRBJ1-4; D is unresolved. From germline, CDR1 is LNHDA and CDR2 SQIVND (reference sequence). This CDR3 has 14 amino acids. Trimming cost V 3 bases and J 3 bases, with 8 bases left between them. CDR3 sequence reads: CASSISRPNEKLFF. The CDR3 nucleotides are TGTGCCAGTAGTATTAGCAGGCCTAATGAAAAACTGTTTTTT.

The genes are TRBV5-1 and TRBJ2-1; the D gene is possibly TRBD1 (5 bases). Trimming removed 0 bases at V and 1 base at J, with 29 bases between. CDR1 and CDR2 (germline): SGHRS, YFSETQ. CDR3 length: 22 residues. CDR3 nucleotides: TGCGCCAGCAGCTTGGCCCAAAAAAGCTTCGCGGCAGGGCGGATATCCTACAATGAGCAGTTCTTC. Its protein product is CASSLAQKSFAAGRISYNEQFF.

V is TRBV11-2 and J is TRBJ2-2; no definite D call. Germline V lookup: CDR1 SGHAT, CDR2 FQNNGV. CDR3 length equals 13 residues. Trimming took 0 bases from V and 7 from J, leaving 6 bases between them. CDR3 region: CASSLEDGGELFF. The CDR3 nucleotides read TGTGCCAGCAGCTTAGAAGACGGCGGGGAGCTGTTTTTT.